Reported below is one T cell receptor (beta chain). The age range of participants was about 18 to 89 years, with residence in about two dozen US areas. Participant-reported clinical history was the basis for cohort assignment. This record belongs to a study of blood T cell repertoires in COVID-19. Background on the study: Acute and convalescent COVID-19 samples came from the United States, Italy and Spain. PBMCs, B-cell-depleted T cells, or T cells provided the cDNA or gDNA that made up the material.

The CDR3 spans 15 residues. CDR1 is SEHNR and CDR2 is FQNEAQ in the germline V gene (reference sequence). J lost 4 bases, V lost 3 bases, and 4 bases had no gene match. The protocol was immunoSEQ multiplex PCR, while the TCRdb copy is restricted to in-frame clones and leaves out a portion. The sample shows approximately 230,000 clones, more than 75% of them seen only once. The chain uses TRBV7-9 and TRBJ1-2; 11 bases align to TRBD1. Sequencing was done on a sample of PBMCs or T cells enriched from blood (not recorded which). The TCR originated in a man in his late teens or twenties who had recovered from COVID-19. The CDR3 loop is CASSFAGQGVYGYTF. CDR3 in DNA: TGTGCCAGCAGCTTCGCGGGACAGGGGGTCTATGGCTACACCTTC.